This T cell receptor beta chain was obtained from a study of blood T cell repertoires in COVID-19. At the level of the study: The cDNA or gDNA used as material had been derived from T cells, B-cell-depleted T cells, or PBMCs.

Per the original data handling: Reference gene primer amplification gave estimated nucleated cell counts. The protocol was immunoSEQ multiplex PCR, while the TCRdb copy is restricted to in-frame clones and leaves out a portion. Clone size and the V and J calls come from that table; the DNA yielded D and trimming. The sample lists around 250,000 clones, 83% occurring once. The CDR3 totals 13 residues. Losses at the gene ends were 9 bases for V and 5 bases for J; bases not matched to a gene: 2. Specimen: peripheral blood. The rearrangement joins TRBV12-3 or TRBV12-4 to TRBJ1-4, with 11 nucleotides matching TRBD1. The clonotype comes from a man aged 35-49 years with active or convalescent COVID-19. DNA for the CDR3: TGTGCCAGTCGGGACAGGGGGAATGAAAAACTGTTTTTT. It codes for CASRDRGNEKLFF.